A single sample gave rise to the 12 T cell receptor beta chains below, sequenced in a study of shared T cell receptors in the human thymus. Libraries were prepared by immunoSEQ multiplex PCR; TCRdb keeps only in-frame clonotypes and omits some of them. The table shows about 540,000 clones, with around 78% occurring only once. A further study also used this sample, focusing on human thymus T cells.

Sequencing input: thymocytes. Receptor source: a boy less than two years old with a congenital heart defect.

The chain employs TRBV7-2 and TRBJ2-3; D gene uncertain. The CDR3 is made up of 16 amino acids. From germline, CDR1 is SGHTA and CDR2 FQGNSA. The V and J ends lost 4 bases and 5 bases respectively, with 19 bases between them. CDR3 sequence (DNA): TGTGCCAGCAGCTCCACTTTGATTGGAGATGGAGATACGCAGTATTTT. This sequence encodes CASSSTLIGDGDTQYF.

The CDR3 is CASILGGRQFF. DNA of the CDR3: TGTGCCAGCATCCTGGGGGGGCGACAGTTCTTC. This sequence joins TRBV27 and TRBJ2-1; TRBD2 might be the D (7 bases). The CDR3 is 11 residues long. Trimming pared 7 bases from V and 13 bases from J, leaving 14 bases between. In germline, CDR1 is MNHEY, CDR2 SMNVEV (reference sequence).

This sequence joins TRBV4-1 and TRBJ2-6; D call uncertain. CDR1 MGHRA and CDR2 YSYEKL come from the germline V gene. V gave up 0 bases and J gave up 9 bases, with 15 bases separating them. The CDR3 contains 16 residues. The CDR3 loop reads CASSQDGPSGHNVLTF. The CDR3 DNA reads as TGCGCCAGCAGCCAAGATGGGCCCTCTGGGCACAACGTCCTGACTTTC.

The chain carries TRBV6-1 and TRBJ1-6; D may be TRBD1 (6 bases). CDR3 size: 16 residues. With 4 bases removed from V and 5 bases from J, the gap between germline ends came to 15 bases. CDR1 and CDR2 (germline): MNHNS, SASEGT. As DNA, the CDR3 is TGTGCCAGCAGTGGGGCCCGAGACAGGAATAATTCACCCCTCCACTTT. As protein: CASSGARDRNNSPLHF.

CDR3 DNA: TGCAGCGTTGAAGAGAGACGGCAGGGAGGTGGGAATGAGCAGTTCTTC. Protein sequence: CSVEERRQGGGNEQFF. This sequence joins TRBV29-1 and TRBJ2-1, with D perhaps TRBD2 (6 bases). CDR1 is SQVTM and CDR2 is ANQGSEA in the germline V gene. The CDR3 is 16 residues long. The V gene lost 0 bases and the J gene lost 7 bases, with 19 bases spanning the gap.

This clone was picked up a small number of times. The chain has TRBV30 and TRBJ2-2; 7 positions match TRBD1. Germline V gene data show CDR1 as GTSNPN and CDR2 as SVGIG (reference sequence). With V trimmed by 4 bases and J by 3 bases, 5 bases remained unmatched. CDR3 length: 14 amino acids. The CDR3 coding sequence is TGTGCCTGGAAGGGGACAGAAGACACCGGGGAGCTGTTTTTT. Residues: CAWKGTEDTGELFF.

The table lists this clone with a count of one. The chain has TRBV4-1 and TRBJ1-3; unclear D gene. Germline assignment: CDR1 MGHRA and CDR2 YSYEKL. CDR3 size: 15 residues. V dropped 1 base and J dropped 2 bases, with 9 bases sitting between them. The CDR3 sequence is CASSQGPSTGNTIYF. CDR3 coding DNA: TGCGCCAGCAGCCAAGGTCCTTCTACTGGAAACACCATATATTTT.

The chain carries TRBV29-1 and TRBJ2-5; D remains unclear. The CDR3 contains 10 residues. Trimming shortened V by 4 bases and J by 2 bases, and 2 bases separated the two germline ends. The germline V gene encodes CDR1 SQVTM and CDR2 ANQGSEA. CDR3 sequence (DNA): TGCAGCGTTGTACAAGAGACCCAGTACTTC. It yields the protein CSVVQETQYF.

This clone was seen once. V is TRBV28 and J is TRBJ2-1; perhaps TRBD2 as D (6 bases). CDR1 is MDHEN and CDR2 is SYDVKM in the germline V gene. With 5 bases removed from V and 13 bases from J, the gap between germline ends came to 18 bases. This CDR3 spans 13 amino acids. As DNA, the CDR3 is TGTGCCAGCAGTCGCCGCGGGACTGCCTTACAGTTCTTC. Translating it yields CASSRRGTALQFF. Combining the CDR3 with reference TRBV28 and TRBJ2-1 gives the whole variable domain DVKVTQSSRYLVKRTGEKVFLECVQDMDHENMFWYRQDPGLGLRLIYFSYDVKMKEKGDIPEGYSVSREKKERFSLILESASTNQTSMYLCASSRRGTALQFFGPGTRLTVL.

The chain has TRBV14 and TRBJ2-2, with 7 nucleotides matching TRBD1. Germline values: CDR1 SGHDN, CDR2 FVKESK. The CDR3 contains 17 residues. J lost 5 bases, V lost 0 bases, and 9 bases had no gene match. The CDR3 here is CASSQDRGQAETGELFF. CDR3 DNA: TGTGCCAGCAGCCAAGATAGGGGGCAGGCAGAGACCGGGGAGCTGTTTTTT.

V gene TRBV10-1 combines with J gene TRBJ2-2; D ambiguous. CDR3 size: 13 residues. The ends were cut back, 5 bases at V and 0 bases at J, with 4 bases in the middle. The V gene's germline CDR1 is WNHNN and CDR2 SYGVQD (reference sequence). The CDR3 DNA follows: TGCGCCAGCAGTAGCACGAACACCGGGGAGCTGTTTTTT. Protein sequence: CASSSTNTGELFF.

This clone was seen more than once but under ten times. The CDR3 nucleotides are TGTGCCAGCAGACCGTCCCGGGACAAGAGGGGGGAGCAGTACTTC. This encodes CASRPSRDKRGEQYF. The V and J genes are TRBV11-3 and TRBJ2-7, with D tentatively TRBD1 (6 bases). Trimming left V 6 bases short and J 7 bases short, with 22 bases between. Germline V gene lookup returns CDR1 SGHNT and CDR2 YENEEA. The CDR3 is 15 amino acids.